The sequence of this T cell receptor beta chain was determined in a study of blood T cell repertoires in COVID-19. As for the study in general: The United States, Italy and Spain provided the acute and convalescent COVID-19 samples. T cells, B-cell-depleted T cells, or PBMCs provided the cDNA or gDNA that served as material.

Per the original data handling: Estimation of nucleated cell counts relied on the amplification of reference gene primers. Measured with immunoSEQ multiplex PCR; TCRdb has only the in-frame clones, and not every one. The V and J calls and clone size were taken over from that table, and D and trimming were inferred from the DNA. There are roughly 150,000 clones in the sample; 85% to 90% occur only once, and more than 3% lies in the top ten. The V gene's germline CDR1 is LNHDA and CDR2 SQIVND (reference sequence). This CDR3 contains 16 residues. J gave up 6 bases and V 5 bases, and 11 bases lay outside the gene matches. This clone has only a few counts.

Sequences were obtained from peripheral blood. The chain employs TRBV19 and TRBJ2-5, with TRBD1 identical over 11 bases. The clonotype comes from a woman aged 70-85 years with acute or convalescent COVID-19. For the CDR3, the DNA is TGTGCCAGTAGTCGTGGGACAGGGGGTCTCGAAAAGACCCAGTACTTC. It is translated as CASSRGTGGLEKTQYF.